These T cell receptor beta chains were read from a single sample in a study of Ad26.COV2.S vaccination and SARS-CoV-2 variants. Here immunoSEQ multiplex PCR was the method, and the copy in TCRdb shows in-frame clones only, minus some. The repertoire has 200,000 to 300,000 clones, 88% of them found once; the top ten carry roughly a tenth. The sample consisted of peripheral blood, taken in a trial of Ad26.COV2.S vaccine versus placebo. These receptors were obtained from a person between 18 and 65 years old who received the Ad26.COV2.S COVID-19 vaccine or a placebo. CDR3s include the opening cysteine and the closing phenylalanine or tryptophan. The D gene is left open where the match is weak. Rows may omit the clone size; those that give it use once, few, many or a size class.

size,J,V,D,CDR3,DNA
-,TRBJ2-7,TRBV6-5,-,CASMTGVGYEQYF,TGTGCCAGCATGACGGGTGTTGGGTACGAGCAGTACTTC
once,TRBJ1-6,TRBV6-4,TRBD1,CASGQVRDSPLHF,TGTGCCAGCGGACAGGTTCGAGATTCACCCCTCCACTTT
-,TRBJ2-1,TRBV5-1,TRBD2,CASSLAGTKNDEQFF,TGCGCCAGCAGCTTGGCCGGGACTAAGAACGATGAGCAGTTCTTC
-,TRBJ2-7,TRBV5-4,TRBD2,CASNEAGGVHEQYF,TGTGCCAGCAATGAGGCGGGGGGCGTCCACGAGCAGTACTTC
-,TRBJ2-5,TRBV29-1,-,CSVDGTFQETQYF,TGCAGCGTTGACGGGACATTTCAAGAGACCCAGTACTTC
-,TRBJ1-4,TRBV13,-,CASSSRVVRTNEKLFF,TGTGCCAGCAGCTCAAGGGTGGTGAGGACTAATGAAAAACTGTTTTTT
-,TRBJ1-3,TRBV7-2,-,CASSLGTPSSGNTIYF,TGTGCCAGCAGCTTAGGCACTCCGAGCTCTGGAAACACCATATATTTT
-,TRBJ1-1,TRBV7-2,-,CASSLIPPGELNTEAFF,TGTGCCAGCAGCTTAATCCCCCCGGGAGAGTTGAACACTGAAGCTTTCTTT
-,TRBJ2-3,TRBV3-1/TRBV3-2,TRBD2,CASSPGTSGSHRQTQYF,TGTGCCAGCAGTCCCGGGACTAGCGGGTCACACCGTCAGACGCAGTATTTT
-,TRBJ2-5,TRBV5-4,-,CASSSDAGRETQYF,TGTGCCAGCAGCTCCGACGCAGGGCGAGAGACCCAGTACTTC
-,TRBJ1-2,TRBV30,-,CAWMGPGADGYTF,TGTGCCTGGATGGGTCCAGGGGCGGATGGCTACACCTTC
-,TRBJ1-4,TRBV11-2,-,CASSVGPTNEKLFF,TGTGCCAGCAGCGTAGGGCCAACTAATGAAAAACTGTTTTTT
-,TRBJ2-2,TRBV5-1,TRBD2,CASSIAGGDTGELFF,TGCGCCAGCAGCATAGCGGGAGGGGACACCGGGGAGCTGTTTTTT
-,TRBJ2-3,TRBV27,-,CASSLFRPTDTQYF,TGTGCCAGCAGTTTATTCCGACCCACAGATACGCAGTATTTT
-,TRBJ1-2,TRBV13,-,CASSLAGERGYTF,TGTGCCAGCAGCTTGGCAGGGGAGAGGGGCTACACCTTC
once,TRBJ2-7,TRBV3-1/TRBV3-2,-,CASSLGGDSSYEQYF,TGTGCCAGCAGCCTAGGCGGGGATAGCTCCTACGAGCAGTACTTC
-,TRBJ1-2,TRBV5-6,TRBD1,CASSLVGRGPYGYTF,TGTGCCAGCAGCTTGGTCGGCAGGGGGCCCTATGGCTACACCTTC
-,TRBJ2-2,TRBV10-3,TRBD2,CAITRTSTNTGELFF,TGTGCCATCACCAGGACTAGCACGAACACCGGGGAGCTGTTTTTT
-,TRBJ2-4,TRBV2,-,CASRGAGVAKNIQYF,TGTGCCAGCCGGGGGGCAGGTGTTGCCAAAAACATTCAGTACTTC
-,TRBJ2-1,TRBV6-4,TRBD2,CASCSGTLENGEQFF,TGTGCCAGCTGTAGCGGGACTCTGGAGAACGGCGAGCAGTTCTTC
-,TRBJ1-1,TRBV5-1,-,CASSLSGANTEAFF,TGCGCCAGCAGCTTGTCTGGGGCGAACACTGAAGCTTTCTTT
few,TRBJ1-2,TRBV5-4,TRBD1,CASSLVTGLGYGYTF,TGTGCCAGCAGCTTGGTGACAGGGCTCGGCTATGGCTACACCTTC
-,TRBJ2-7,TRBV27,-,CASSSPYEQYF,TGTGCCAGCAGTTCGCCCTACGAGCAGTACTTC
-,TRBJ1-5,TRBV7-3,TRBD1,CASSITGDQPQHF,TGTGCCAGCAGCATCACAGGGGACCAGCCCCAGCATTTT
-,TRBJ2-5,TRBV18,-,CASRQTGEETQYF,TGTGCCAGCCGACAGACGGGGGAAGAGACCCAGTACTTC
-,TRBJ1-3,TRBV30,-,CAWRPAGSGNTIYF,TGTGCCTGGAGACCGGCTGGCTCTGGAAACACCATATATTTT
once,TRBJ1-2,TRBV2,TRBD1,CASSGTDRGLYGYTF,TGTGCCAGCAGTGGAACGGACAGGGGTCTCTATGGCTACACCTTC
few,TRBJ2-1,TRBV27,-,CASALFAVNEQFF,TGTGCCAGCGCCCTCTTCGCGGTCAATGAGCAGTTCTTC
-,TRBJ2-3,TRBV11-2,-,CASSELRDPGDTQYF,TGTGCCAGCAGCGAGCTCCGGGACCCGGGGGATACGCAGTATTTT
-,TRBJ1-6,TRBV28,-,CASSLESGGLNSPLHF,TGTGCCAGCAGTTTAGAGTCGGGGGGCCTTAATTCACCCCTCCACTTT
-,TRBJ2-2,TRBV11-1,-,CASSLTGLGAGELFF,TGTGCCAGCAGCTTGACAGGCCTCGGGGCCGGGGAGCTGTTTTTT
-,TRBJ2-1,TRBV27,-,CASSPRQTYNEQFF,TGTGCCAGCAGTCCGCGACAGACCTACAATGAGCAGTTCTTC
-,TRBJ2-1,TRBV5-4,-,CASSLFGAYNEQFF,TGTGCCAGCAGCTTGTTTGGCGCTTACAATGAGCAGTTCTTC
-,TRBJ2-1,TRBV25-1,-,CASSPPGNEQFF,TGTGCCAGCAGTCCCCCCGGGAATGAGCAGTTCTTC
-,TRBJ2-4,TRBV24-1,-,CATSDLCLSDIQYF,TGTGCCACCAGTGATTTGTGTCTGAGCGACATTCAGTACTTC
-,TRBJ2-3,TRBV10-2,-,CASSSLRSTDTQYF,TGCGCCAGCAGCTCTTTGCGAAGCACAGATACGCAGTATTTT
-,TRBJ2-1,TRBV5-6,TRBD2,CASSFTGLAPYNEQFF,TGTGCCAGCAGCTTTACGGGACTAGCGCCTTACAATGAGCAGTTCTTC
-,TRBJ1-6,TRBV18,-,CASSPGGNSPLHF,TGTGCCAGCTCACCAGGAGGAAATTCACCCCTCCACTTT
-,TRBJ2-7,TRBV11-2,TRBD2,CASSLLRLTSGSSYEQYF,TGTGCCAGCAGCTTACTTCGACTCACTAGCGGGAGTTCCTACGAGCAGTACTTC
-,TRBJ2-3,TRBV6-2/TRBV6-3,TRBD2,CASSPGGLRRGTDTQYF,TGTGCCAGCAGTCCCGGGGGGTTGAGGCGGGGTACAGATACGCAGTATTTT
-,TRBJ1-2,TRBV29-1,TRBD1,CSVAGQGVRYGYTF,TGCAGCGTAGCAGGACAGGGAGTTAGGTATGGCTACACCTTC
few,TRBJ1-1,TRBV27,-,CASSLNAGVNTEAFF,TGTGCCAGCAGTTTAAATGCAGGGGTAAACACTGAAGCTTTCTTT
-,TRBJ2-3,TRBV9,TRBD2,CASSVGTSGGAYTDTQYF,TGTGCCAGCAGCGTCGGGACTAGCGGGGGGGCCTACACAGATACGCAGTATTTT
-,TRBJ2-5,TRBV9,-,CASSVEERTAVQETQYF,TGTGCCAGCAGCGTAGAAGAGAGGACAGCAGTCCAAGAGACCCAGTACTTC
few,TRBJ2-7,TRBV7-2,-,CASSFDRGGYYEQYF,TGTGCCAGCAGCTTCGACAGGGGAGGGTACTACGAGCAGTACTTC
few,TRBJ2-7,TRBV19,-,CASNPGQGYEQYF,TGTGCCAGTAACCCCGGGCAGGGCTACGAGCAGTACTTC
-,TRBJ2-3,TRBV5-1,TRBD1,CASSLWGQGAGTDTQYF,TGCGCCAGCAGCTTGTGGGGACAGGGGGCCGGTACAGATACGCAGTATTTT
-,TRBJ2-3,TRBV24-1,-,CATSDIGSRAADTQYF,TGTGCCACCAGTGATATCGGCAGTCGGGCTGCAGATACGCAGTATTTT
-,TRBJ2-3,TRBV28,TRBD1,CASSPSTGADTQYF,TGTGCCAGCAGTCCGTCGACAGGGGCAGATACGCAGTATTTT
-,TRBJ1-2,TRBV28,-,CASSLPAGQNYGYTF,TGTGCCAGCAGTCTGCCAGCCGGACAGAACTATGGCTACACCTTC
-,TRBJ2-3,TRBV6-4,TRBD2,CASSLAGGTDTQYF,TGTGCCAGCAGCTTAGCGGGGGGCACAGATACGCAGTATTTT
-,TRBJ1-3,TRBV5-6,-,CASSIYGTPGNTIYF,TGTGCCAGCAGCATATACGGGACACCTGGAAACACCATATATTTT
-,TRBJ2-1,TRBV7-6,-,CASSYDSFYNEQFF,TGTGCCAGCAGCTACGACAGTTTCTACAATGAGCAGTTCTTC
-,TRBJ2-3,TRBV6-4,TRBD2,CASSRLAGGQDTQYF,TGTGCCAGCAGCCGACTAGCGGGGGGGCAAGATACGCAGTATTTT
-,TRBJ2-5,TRBV25-1,TRBD1,CASGPRQGQETQYF,TGTGCCAGCGGACCGCGACAGGGACAAGAGACCCAGTACTTC
-,TRBJ2-5,TRBV10-3,-,CAIRGDLTSRETQYF,TGTGCCATCCGCGGGGATCTGACTAGTCGAGAGACCCAGTACTTC
-,TRBJ1-1,TRBV5-1,-,CASSPAGTPDTEAFF,TGCGCCAGCAGCCCGGCGGGGACACCAGACACTGAAGCTTTCTTT
-,TRBJ2-5,TRBV28,TRBD2,CASSFLLAGVETQYF,TGTGCCAGCAGTTTTCTACTAGCGGGAGTTGAGACCCAGTACTTC
-,TRBJ1-2,TRBV12-3/TRBV12-4,-,CALGWGYGYTF,TGTGCCTTGGGGTGGGGCTATGGCTACACCTTC
-,TRBJ2-3,TRBV7-2,-,CASRTTDYTDTQYF,TGTGCCAGCAGAACGACAGACTACACAGATACGCAGTATTTT